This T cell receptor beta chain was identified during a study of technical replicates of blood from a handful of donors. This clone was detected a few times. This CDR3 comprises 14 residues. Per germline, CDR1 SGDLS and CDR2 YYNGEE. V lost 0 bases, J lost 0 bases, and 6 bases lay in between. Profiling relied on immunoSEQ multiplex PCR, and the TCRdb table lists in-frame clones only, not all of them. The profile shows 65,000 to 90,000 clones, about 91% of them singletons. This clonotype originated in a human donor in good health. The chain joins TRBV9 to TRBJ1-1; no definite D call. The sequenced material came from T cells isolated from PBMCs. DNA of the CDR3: TGTGCCAGCAGCGTAGGAGACTTGAACACTGAAGCTTTCTTT. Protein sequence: CASSVGDLNTEAFF.